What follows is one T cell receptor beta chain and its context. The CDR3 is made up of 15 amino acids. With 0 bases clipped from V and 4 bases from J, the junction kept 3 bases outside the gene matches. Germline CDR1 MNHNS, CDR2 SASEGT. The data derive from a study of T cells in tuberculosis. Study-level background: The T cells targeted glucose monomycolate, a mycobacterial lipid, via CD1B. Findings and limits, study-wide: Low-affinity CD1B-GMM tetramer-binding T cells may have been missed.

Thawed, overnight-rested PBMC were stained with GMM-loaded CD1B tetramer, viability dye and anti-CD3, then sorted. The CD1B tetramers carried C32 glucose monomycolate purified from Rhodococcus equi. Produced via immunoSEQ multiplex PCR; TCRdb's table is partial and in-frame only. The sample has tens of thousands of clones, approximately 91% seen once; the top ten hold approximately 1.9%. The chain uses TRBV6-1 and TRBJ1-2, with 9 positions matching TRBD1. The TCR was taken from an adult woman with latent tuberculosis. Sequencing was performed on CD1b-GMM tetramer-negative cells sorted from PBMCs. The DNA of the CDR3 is TGTGCCAGCAGTGAAGCTACAGGGGGCTCCTATGGCTACACCTTC. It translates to CASSEATGGSYGYTF.